This entry concerns a single T cell receptor beta chain. The CDR3 sequence is 15 residues long. After removal of 5 bases from V and 3 bases from J, the junction contained 5 bases not matched to a gene. Germline CDR1 and CDR2: SGHVS and FNYEAQ. In the authors' methods: The assay estimated nucleated cells by amplifying reference gene primers. The data were produced by immunoSEQ multiplex PCR, yet TCRdb's version contains in-frame clones alone and is incomplete. V, J and clone size were drawn from that table, and D and trimming were deduced from the DNA. The sample records about 310,000 clones, 70% to 90% being singletons. This sample was included in a study of blood T cell repertoires in COVID-19. Study details: Specimens from acute and convalescent COVID-19 originated in the United States, Italy and Spain.

What the recovered Cohort 3 donors had was two negative PCRs, clearance, or symptom resolution. This TCR was recovered from a man aged 30 to 39 who had recovered from COVID-19. Input material: PBMCs or T cells enriched from blood (not recorded which). The rearrangement uses TRBV7-6 and TRBJ1-3; 9 bases are shared with TRBD1. The CDR3 region is CASSERTGVGNTIYF. The DNA for the CDR3 is TGTGCCAGCAGCGAAAGGACAGGGGTTGGAAACACCATATATTTT.